This T cell receptor (beta chain) was obtained from a study of OX40 agonist ivuxolimab in advanced cancers. Study results and limitations: The investigators did not determine what antigen specificity the expanded peripheral T cells had.

A note on this clone: Its antigen remains unknown.

Sequencing used immunoSEQ multiplex PCR; TCRdb keeps in-frame clones, though not all of them. The sample includes 40,000 to 60,000 clones, about four fifths of them seen just once. Trimming took 2 bases from V and 5 from J, leaving 13 bases between them. The CDR3 covers 15 residues. Germline V gene lookup returns CDR1 GTSNPN and CDR2 SVGIG (reference sequence). V and J are TRBV30 and TRBJ1-6, with D uncertain. Here the sequenced sample was CD4+ or CD8+ T cells sorted from blood, taken in a trial of the OX40 agonist ivuxolimab. The TCR originated in an adult with an advanced solid tumor such as melanoma, head and neck, liver or kidney cancer. The CDR3 DNA reads TGTGCCTGGAGTACTGGGGATAACAATAATTCACCCCTCCACTTT. Translated: CAWSTGDNNNSPLHF.